This T cell receptor (beta chain) was found in a study of OX40 agonist ivuxolimab in advanced cancers. Across the whole study: Ivuxolimab was delivered to patients intravenously every 2 weeks at doses spanning 0.01 to 10 mg/kg. Study findings and constraints: Expansion of clones was among the lowest in partial responders at 0.1-3.0 mg/kg. Certain nonresponders additionally had low normalized T-cell clonal expansion. Dosing at 0.1 to 3.0 mg/kg was accompanied by clonal expansion of CD4+ and CD8+ blood T cells by week 6.

The germline V gene has CDR1 ENHRY and CDR2 SYGVKD. J was trimmed by 4 bases and V by 3 bases; bases with no gene match: 5. This CDR3 contains 14 residues. Comments on this clone: Its antigen is unknown.

The table came from immunoSEQ multiplex PCR; TCRdb's copy has only in-frame clones and leaves some out. The table includes some 99,000 clones, about 83% detected once. Specimen: CD4+ or CD8+ T cells sorted from blood, collected in a trial of the OX40 agonist ivuxolimab. The receptor was derived from an adult with an advanced solid tumor such as melanoma, head and neck, liver or kidney cancer. The gene calls are TRBV10-3 and TRBJ2-5; the match to TRBD1 covers 7 bases. The CDR3, as DNA: TGTGCCATCAGTGACTCGACAGGGAGAGAGACCCAGTACTTC. This sequence encodes CAISDSTGRETQYF.